The clone carrying this T cell receptor (beta chain) turned up a few times. Its antigen is still unknown. This entry comes from a study of cytomegalovirus exposure and HLA in healthy donors. Study at large: There were under 130 million unique TCR beta sequences, drawn from about 179 million T cells, in an earlier analysis. Tens of millions of unique TCRs from HLA-typed donors made up an early data release.

The study's findings and limits: Some V segments, including TRBV6-2 and TRBV6-3, were excluded as indistinguishable. High specificity and sensitivity for cytomegalovirus status were reported for the classifier.

With 60 Vbeta and 13 Jbeta primers, the PCR was carried out. TCRdb's table, derived via immunoSEQ multiplex PCR, lists solely in-frame clones and lacks some. Of a few hundred thousand clones listed, roughly 80% are singletons. Germline V gives CDR1 SQVTM, CDR2 ANQGSEA. Trimming cost V 6 bases and J 4 bases, with 19 bases left between them. This CDR3 has 15 residues. Specimen: PBMCs. The J gene is TRBJ1-5, the V gene TRBV29-1, with D possibly TRBD1 on 5 matching bases. The TCR comes from a girl aged 2 to 10 in good health and CMV-seronegative. CDR3 in DNA: TGCAGCGTGGAGGGGCCCCCTCGGGTGAATCAGCCCCAGCATTTT. It encodes CSVEGPPRVNQPQHF.